This entry describes one TCR beta chain. Its antigen is not known. This CDR3 has 13 amino acids. V lost 5 bases and J 9 bases, leaving 14 bases between the germline ends. Germline CDR1 and CDR2: SGHTA and FQGTGA. TCRdb reprocessed the RT-PCR reads via MiXCR and lists one record per CDR3 protein. This sample yields 500,000 to 550,000 distinct CDR3 sequences, of which under 8.5% are seen a single time; around 12% belongs to the top ten. This sample was included in a study of response to subunit inactivated influenza vaccine. The study's findings and limits: The authors proposed limited new T cell recruitment per seasonal influenza vaccination.

This sample comprised PBMCs from blood, obtained less than 30 months after vaccination. This clonotype was sampled from a man aged 50 to 69 who received an inactivated influenza vaccine. V gene TRBV7-3 combines with J gene TRBJ2-1; D may be TRBD1 (5 bases). CDR3 residues: CASSPTVTGEQFF. The DNA of the CDR3 is TGTGCCAGCAGCCCGACAGTAACCGGTGAGCAGTTCTTC.